This T cell receptor (beta chain) comes out of a study of blood T cell repertoires in COVID-19. TCRdb's table, derived via immunoSEQ multiplex PCR, lists solely in-frame clones and lacks some. Here the sample spans about 110,000 clones, around 90% being singletons. V gave up 2 bases and J gave up 1 base, with 11 bases separating them. The CDR3 is made up of 15 amino acids. Germline values: CDR1 MNHEY, CDR2 SVGAGI. The receptor comes from a human donor in a cohort sampled during active COVID-19. The genes are TRBV6-5 and TRBJ1-1; D call uncertain. The sequencing sample was made of peripheral blood. CDR3 region: CASSYTLRSNTEAFF. The CDR3 nucleotides are TGTGCCAGCAGTTACACCCTCCGGTCGAACACTGAAGCTTTCTTT.